Below, 5 T cell receptor beta chains from the same sample are listed, as sequenced in a study of identical twins. A single record per CDR3 protein comes from TCRdb applying MiXCR to the 5' RACE reads. Among about 660,000 distinct CDR3 sequences listed, 8.6% were seen once. This same sample was also taken into another study, of yellow fever vaccine responses in identical twins.

Source material: PBMCs. These receptor sequences come from a woman in her late teens or twenties in good health.

The V call is TRBV27, the J call TRBJ1-5; 7 positions match TRBD1. This CDR3 region has 15 residues. V lost 5 bases, J lost 4 bases, and 8 bases stayed unmatched. Per the germline V gene, CDR1 is MNHEY and CDR2 is SMNVEV (reference sequence). CDR3 protein: CASSRQGGGNQPQHF. CDR3 DNA sequence: TGTGCCAGCAGTAGACAAGGGGGCGGGAATCAGCCCCAGCATTTT.

In this sample, this clonotype turned up a few times. The chain links TRBV27 to TRBJ2-1; weak D call: TRBD2 (5 bases). V was shortened by 4 bases and J by 5 bases, with 15 bases between the two germline ends. Germline loops: CDR1 MNHEY, CDR2 SMNVEV (reference sequence). CDR3 length: 15 amino acids. In DNA form, the CDR3 reads TGTGCCAGCAGTTCCCGGGGTGCTACCGACAATGAGCAGTTCTTC. Amino acid sequence: CASSSRGATDNEQFF.

Many counts were recorded for this clonotype. This chain joins TRBV20-1 and TRBJ2-1; 8 positions agree with TRBD2. Germline trimming cut 3 bases from V and 10 bases from J; bases unmatched to any gene: 11. The CDR3 is 14 residues long. Germline CDR1 is DFQATT and CDR2 is SNEGSKA (reference sequence). The CDR3: CSASLSGGPREQFF. CDR3 DNA: TGCAGTGCTAGTTTGTCGGGGGGGCCGCGCGAGCAGTTCTTC.

This clonotype was counted between two and nine times. This chain joins TRBV20-1 and TRBJ2-7; the match to TRBD1 covers 7 bases. Losses at the gene ends were 0 bases for V and 5 bases for J; bases not matched to a gene: 13. CDR1 DFQATT and CDR2 SNEGSKA come from the germline V gene (reference sequence). This CDR3 region has 16 residues. The CDR3 is CSARDIEQGYFHEQYF. The CDR3 bases are TGCAGTGCTAGAGATATAGAACAGGGGTATTTTCACGAGCAGTACTTC.

This clonotype was counted at least ten times. DNA for the CDR3: TGTGCCAGCAGTCTAGTAGCGGGATCACACACAGATACGCAGTATTTT. This codes for CASSLVAGSHTDTQYF. This chain uses TRBV12-3 or TRBV12-4 with TRBJ2-3; 8 nucleotides match TRBD2. The CDR3 contains 16 residues. The ends lost 5 bases at V and 2 bases at J; junction bases unmatched: 9.